The 18 T cell receptor beta chains given below trace back to one sample, sequenced in a study of ipilimumab plus nivolumab after autologous stem cell transplantation. Here immunoSEQ multiplex PCR was the method, and the copy in TCRdb shows in-frame clones only, minus some. The sample consists of around 84,000 clones, approximately 86% of them appearing once. The starting material was PBMCs, obtained in a trial of ipilimumab plus nivolumab as post-transplant consolidation. The receptor source for this set is a male donor with diffuse large B-cell lymphoma.

As for this clone: The same CDR3 is also encoded by other DNA sequences in this sample. The chain joins TRBV7-2 to TRBJ2-7, with D perhaps matching TRBD1 or TRBD2 (6 bases each). CDR1 is SGHTA and CDR2 is FQGNSA in the germline V gene. CDR3 size: 15 residues. Trimming stripped 5 bases from V and 4 bases from J, with 18 bases between. In DNA, the CDR3 is TGTGCCAGCAGCCTTAGGACTCCGGGGGCTTACGAGCAGTACTTC. Amino acids: CASSLRTPGAYEQYF. The full variable domain, in which reference TRBV7-2 and TRBJ2-7 provide the parts outside the CDR3, is GAGVSQSPSNKVTEKGKDVELRCDPISGHTALYWYRQSLGQGLEFLIYFQGNSAPDKSGLPSDRFSAERTGGSVSTLTIQRTQQEDSAVYLCASSLRTPGAYEQYFGPGTRLTVT.

This clone showed up just once. V and J are TRBV7-2 and TRBJ2-3, with D possibly being TRBD1 (6 bases). From germline, CDR1 is SGHTA and CDR2 FQGNSA. V lost 1 base to trimming and J lost 4 bases, with 9 bases between them. The CDR3 contains 14 residues. CDR3 sequence: CASSLGGTPDTQYF. In nucleotides, the CDR3 is TGTGCCAGCAGCTTAGGAGGGACACCAGATACGCAGTATTTT.

The chain joins TRBV30 to TRBJ2-3; D gene uncertain. CDR1 GTSNPN and CDR2 SVGIG come from the germline V gene (reference sequence). Trimming shortened V by 2 bases and J by 0 bases, and 3 bases separated the two germline ends. The CDR3 runs 12 residues. The CDR3 DNA reads TGTGCCTGGAGTCCCAGCACAGATACGCAGTATTTT. It specifies CAWSPSTDTQYF.

The V gene is TRBV27, the J gene TRBJ1-3; no firm D call. Germline loops: CDR1 MNHEY, CDR2 SMNVEV (reference sequence). The length of the CDR3 is 13 residues. Trimming left V 6 bases short and J 3 bases short, with 9 bases between. The CDR3 DNA follows: TGTGCCAGCAGGGGAGTTCGTGGAAACACCATATATTTT. Amino acid sequence: CASRGVRGNTIYF.

J is TRBJ1-1 and V is TRBV18, with TRBD1 identical over 7 bases. CDR3 length equals 14 residues. Trimming cost V 1 base and J 6 bases; bases outside gene matches: 5. The V gene's germline CDR1 is KGHSH and CDR2 LQKENI. CDR3 sequence (DNA): TGTGCCAGCTCACCACAAAAGGGGGCCTCTGAAGCTTTCTTT. It specifies CASSPQKGASEAFF. The full variable domain, with the rest looked up from reference TRBV18 and TRBJ1-1, is NAGVMQNPRHLVRRRGQEARLRCSPMKGHSHVYWYRQLPEEGLKFMVYLQKENIIDESGMPKERFSAEFPKEGPSILRIQQVVRGDSAAYFCASSPQKGASEAFFGQGTRLTVV.

The V call is TRBV7-2, the J call TRBJ2-1; either TRBD1 or TRBD2 may supply D (5 bases each). Germline values: CDR1 SGHTA, CDR2 FQGNSA. This CDR3 has 15 amino acids. V was shortened by 5 bases and J by 2 bases, with 13 bases between the two germline ends. The CDR3 nucleotides are TGTGCCAGCAGCCCCCGGGACGGAGCCTACAATGAGCAGTTCTTC. Translating gives CASSPRDGAYNEQFF. The full variable domain, its missing parts supplied by reference TRBV7-2 and TRBJ2-1, is GAGVSQSPSNKVTEKGKDVELRCDPISGHTALYWYRQSLGQGLEFLIYFQGNSAPDKSGLPSDRFSAERTGGSVSTLTIQRTQQEDSAVYLCASSPRDGAYNEQFFGPGTRLTVL.

This sequence joins TRBV30 and TRBJ2-7, with 9 bases lining up with TRBD1. Unmatched junction bases numbered 9, after V lost 3 bases and J lost 3 bases. Germline values: CDR1 GTSNPN, CDR2 SVGIG (reference sequence). CDR3 size: 15 residues. CDR3 sequence (DNA): TGTGCCTGGAGGCCCCGGGACAGGGTAGTCTACGAGCAGTACTTC. Amino acid sequence: CAWRPRDRVVYEQYF. The full variable domain, its missing parts supplied by reference TRBV30 and TRBJ2-7, is SQTIHQWPATLVQPVGSPLSLECTVEGTSNPNLYWYRQAAGRGLQLLFYSVGIGQISSEVPQNLSASRPQDRQFILSSKKLLLSDSGFYLCAWRPRDRVVYEQYFGPGTRLTVT.

V and J are TRBV5-4 and TRBJ2-2; D unresolved. The CDR3 extends over 14 amino acids. V lost 7 bases and J lost 3, with 13 bases in between. The V gene's germline CDR1 is SGHNT and CDR2 YYREEE (reference sequence). The CDR3 sequence is CASGARGDTGELFF. The CDR3 bases are TGTGCCAGCGGCGCGCGAGGCGACACCGGGGAGCTGTTTTTT.

Worth noting for this clone: At the DNA level, this CDR3 is encoded by other sequences in the same sample as well. V usage is TRBV12-5 and J usage is TRBJ2-3, with D tentatively TRBD2 (6 bases). V gave up 2 bases and J gave up 4 bases, with 7 bases separating them. Germline CDR1 LGHNT, CDR2 FRNRAP. This CDR3 has 13 amino acids. The CDR3 nucleotides are TGTGCTAGTGGTTTGACGGGAGCAGATACGCAGTATTTT. This codes for CASGLTGADTQYF.

The chain employs TRBV10-3 and TRBJ2-7; 7 bases match TRBD1. Germline V gene sequence: CDR1 ENHRY, CDR2 SYGVKD. This CDR3 comprises 12 residues. The junction had 7 bases not matched to a gene; V was cut back by 10 bases and J by 4 bases. CDR3 in DNA: TGTGCCACCTCCGGGACAGAATACGAGCAGTACTTC. Protein sequence: CATSGTEYEQYF.

The chain couples TRBV7-3 to TRBJ2-2; 8 nucleotides align to TRBD1. The germline V gene has CDR1 SGHTA and CDR2 FQGTGA. With 1 base clipped from V and 7 bases from J, the junction kept 8 bases outside the gene matches. This CDR3 region has 16 residues. The CDR3 DNA reads as TGTGCCAGCAGCTTAAACCCGACAGGGGTTGTCGGGGAGCTGTTTTTT. This codes for CASSLNPTGVVGELFF. The complete variable domain, with remaining parts taken from reference TRBV7-3 and TRBJ2-2, reads GAGVSQTPSNKVTEKGKYVELRCDPISGHTALYWYRQSLGQGPEFLIYFQGTGAADDSGLPNDRFFAVRPEGSVSTLKIQRTERGDSAVYLCASSLNPTGVVGELFFGEGSRLTVL.

In regard to this clone: Other DNA sequences in this specimen translate into the identical CDR3. The V and J genes are TRBV18 and TRBJ2-5; D not certain. V was trimmed by 2 bases and J by 1 base, leaving 5 bases between them. CDR3 length: 13 residues. CDR1 and CDR2 from the germline V gene are KGHSH and LQKENI. CDR3 bases: TGTGCCAGCTCACCAGGGCTCCAAGAGACCCAGTACTTC. It yields the protein CASSPGLQETQYF.

This clone has more than one count but fewer than ten. The chain is built from TRBV7-9 and TRBJ1-2, with 8 bases matching TRBD1. The CDR3 consists of 19 residues. CDR1 SEHNR and CDR2 FQNEAQ come from the germline V gene (reference sequence). The junction had 20 bases not matched to a gene; V was cut back by 4 bases and J by 4 bases. The CDR3 DNA follows: TGTGCCAGCAGCTCCCCCATGGTTGGACAGGGACCTTCTAGCTATGGCTACACCTTC. Translating gives CASSSPMVGQGPSSYGYTF. The full variable domain, with the rest looked up from reference TRBV7-9 and TRBJ1-2, is DTGVSQNPRHKITKRGQNVTFRCDPISEHNRLYWYRQTLGQGPEFLTYFQNEAQLEKSRLLSDRFSAERPKGSFSTLEIQRTEQGDSAMYLCASSSPMVGQGPSSYGYTFGSGTRLTVV.

The chain carries TRBV14 and TRBJ2-7; TRBD2 is a possible D gene (6 bases). Germline assignment: CDR1 SGHDN and CDR2 FVKESK. The CDR3 loop spans 16 amino acids. The ends were cut back, 1 base at V and 6 bases at J, with 19 bases in the middle. The CDR3 here is CASSQVIGGIGVEQYF. The DNA for the CDR3 is TGTGCCAGCAGCCAAGTCATCGGGGGAATAGGAGTCGAGCAGTACTTC.

This chain links TRBV6-5 with TRBJ2-7; weak D call: TRBD2 (5 bases). V lost 8 bases, J lost 7 bases, and 18 bases lay in between. This CDR3 comprises 13 residues. Germline V gives CDR1 MNHEY, CDR2 SVGAGI. This chain's CDR3 is CASSGNLPGEQYF. In DNA, the CDR3 is TGTGCCAGCTCCGGAAACCTACCGGGAGAGCAGTACTTC.

The rearrangement links TRBV2 to TRBJ1-5, with D possibly matching TRBD1 (5 bases). Germline CDR1 and CDR2: SNHLY and FYNNEI. The CDR3 covers 13 residues. V was shortened by 6 bases and J by 6 bases, with 12 bases between the two germline ends. This CDR3 is CASREGQGQPQHF. The CDR3 bases are TGTGCCAGCAGAGAGGGGCAAGGTCAGCCCCAGCATTTT.

This chain connects TRBV5-3 to TRBJ2-7; 11 positions agree with TRBD2. TRBV5-3 is marked as an open reading frame, function uncertain. The ends lost 1 base at V and 2 bases at J; junction bases unmatched: 8. The CDR3 loop spans 17 amino acids. This CDR3 reads CARSLSRLAGFPYEQYF. The DNA of the CDR3 is TGTGCCAGAAGCTTGTCCCGACTAGCGGGGTTCCCCTACGAGCAGTACTTC.

The chain joins TRBV7-2 to TRBJ2-3; 9 bases are a match to TRBD1. The V segment lost 6 bases and the J segment 5 bases; nucleotides outside the gene matches: 9. The CDR3 is 15 amino acids. The germline V gene encodes CDR1 SGHTA and CDR2 FQGNSA. The CDR3 DNA reads as TGTGCCAGCAGTCTGAACAGGGGGCTCAGAGATACGCAGTATTTT. Protein: CASSLNRGLRDTQYF.